This T cell receptor (beta chain) was observed in a study of T cell repertoires in cytomegalovirus infection (dated by TCRdb to between 2018 and 2021). With respect to the entire study: Donor HLA type was relevant to the analysis, because carriage of CMV infection together with the matching HLA type was indicated by public TCR beta signatures. Beyond this particular receptor, the publication reports: The ex vivo response was dominated by HLA-C-restricted CMV-specific TCR beta clonotypes, which also provided the single most frequent clonotype in two of eight donors. Cumulative frequency of public TCR beta family members discriminated carriers of CMV infection plus the relevant HLA type in this cohort and an independent approximately 370-donor cohort.

The run used an Illumina HiSeq 1500. Using fastp trimming at Q25 and MiXCR clonotype assembly, TCRdb reanalyzed the public sequencing data and kept in-frame beta chains. Here each entry gathers all rows of one CDR3 protein and keeps the most common genes and DNA. The sample table lists about 190,000 distinct CDR3 sequences, 8% to 10% of them with a count of one. The leading ten clones occupy approximately 4.3% of the sample. The table lists this clonotype with many counts. This receptor's antigen is unknown. The input lacks base qualities; no much larger clone sits a single base away. Clipping removes 5 bases from V and 3 bases from J, with 4 as the unmatched junction base count. The CDR3 spans 14 residues, from the cysteine through the phenylalanine. Only the CDR3 part of the read is kept: 42 bases, read in frame from the first base. Looking up the germline V gene yields CDR1 SGHTA and CDR2 FQGNSA.

The specimen sequenced was PBMCs. This TCR was recovered from a human donor in good health (CMV status not recorded). Some clones in this sample may be carry-over from other donors' samples. This receptor chain uses TRBV7-2 and TRBJ2-3, with TRBD1 identical over 8 junction bases. Here the CDR3 is given as CASSAGQGTDTQYF. The sequenced DNA: TGTGCCAGCAGCGCTGGACAGGGAACAGATACGCAGTATTTT.